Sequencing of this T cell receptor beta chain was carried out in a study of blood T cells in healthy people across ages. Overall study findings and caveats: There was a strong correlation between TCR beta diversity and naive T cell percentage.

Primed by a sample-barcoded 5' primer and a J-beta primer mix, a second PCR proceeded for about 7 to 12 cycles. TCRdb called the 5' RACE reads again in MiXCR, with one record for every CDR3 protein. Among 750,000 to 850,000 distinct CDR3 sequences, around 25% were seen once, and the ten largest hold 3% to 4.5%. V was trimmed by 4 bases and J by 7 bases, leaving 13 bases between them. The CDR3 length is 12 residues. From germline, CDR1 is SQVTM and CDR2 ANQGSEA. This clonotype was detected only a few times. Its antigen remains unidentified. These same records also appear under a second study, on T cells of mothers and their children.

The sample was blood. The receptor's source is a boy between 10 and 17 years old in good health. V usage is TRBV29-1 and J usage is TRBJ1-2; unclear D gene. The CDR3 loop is CSVGVGNGGYTF. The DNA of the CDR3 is TGCAGCGTTGGCGTGGGGAATGGTGGCTACACCTTC.